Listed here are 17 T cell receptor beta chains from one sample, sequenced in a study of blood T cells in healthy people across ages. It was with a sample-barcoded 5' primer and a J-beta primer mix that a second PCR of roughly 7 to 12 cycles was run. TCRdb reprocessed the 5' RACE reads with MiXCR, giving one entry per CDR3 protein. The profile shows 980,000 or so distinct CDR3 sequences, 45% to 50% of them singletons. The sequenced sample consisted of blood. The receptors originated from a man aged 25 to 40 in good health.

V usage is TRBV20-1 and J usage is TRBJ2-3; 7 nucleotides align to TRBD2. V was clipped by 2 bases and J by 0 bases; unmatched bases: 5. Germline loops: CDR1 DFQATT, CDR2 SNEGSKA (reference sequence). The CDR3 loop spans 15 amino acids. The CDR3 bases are TGCAGTGCTAGACGGAGCGGGGCTAGCACAGATACGCAGTATTTT. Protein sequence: CSARRSGASTDTQYF.

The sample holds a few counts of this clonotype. The CDR3 DNA reads TGTGCCAGCAGCTTAACTCCCGTAGGGGGGGATCAGCCCCAGCATTTT. Protein: CASSLTPVGGDQPQHF. V usage is TRBV7-8 and J usage is TRBJ1-5; D may be TRBD1 (6 bases). The CDR3 is 16 amino acids. Germline CDR1 is SGHVS and CDR2 is FQNEAQ. V was shortened by 2 bases and J by 5 bases, with 16 bases between the two germline ends.

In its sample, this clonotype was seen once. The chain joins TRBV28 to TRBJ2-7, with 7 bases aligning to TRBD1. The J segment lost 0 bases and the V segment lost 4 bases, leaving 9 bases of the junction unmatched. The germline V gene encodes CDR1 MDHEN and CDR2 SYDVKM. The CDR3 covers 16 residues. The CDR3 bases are TGTGCCAGCAGTTCCTCGGACAGGCTTAGCTCCTACGAGCAGTACTTC. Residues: CASSSSDRLSSYEQYF.

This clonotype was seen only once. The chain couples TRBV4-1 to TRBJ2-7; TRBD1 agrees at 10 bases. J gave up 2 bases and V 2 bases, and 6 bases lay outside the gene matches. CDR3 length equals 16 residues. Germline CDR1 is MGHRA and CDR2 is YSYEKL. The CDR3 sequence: CASSQPGQGRTYEQYF. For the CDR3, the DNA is TGCGCCAGCAGCCAACCGGGACAGGGGAGGACCTACGAGCAGTACTTC.

For the CDR3, the DNA is TGTGCCTGGAGGTTCGGAGGCACAGATACGCAGTATTTT. The encoded protein is CAWRFGGTDTQYF. The chain employs TRBV30 and TRBJ2-3, with D unresolved. The CDR3 runs 13 residues. V was clipped by 3 bases and J by 1 base, with 8 bases between them. The germline CDR1 and CDR2 sequences are GTSNPN and SVGIG (reference sequence).

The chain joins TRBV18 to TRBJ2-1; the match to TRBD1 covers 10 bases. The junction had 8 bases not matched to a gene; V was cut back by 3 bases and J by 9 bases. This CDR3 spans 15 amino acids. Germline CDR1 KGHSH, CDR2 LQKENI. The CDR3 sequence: CASSPGQGNLGEQFF. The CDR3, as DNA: TGTGCCAGCTCACCGGGACAGGGGAATTTAGGTGAGCAGTTCTTC.

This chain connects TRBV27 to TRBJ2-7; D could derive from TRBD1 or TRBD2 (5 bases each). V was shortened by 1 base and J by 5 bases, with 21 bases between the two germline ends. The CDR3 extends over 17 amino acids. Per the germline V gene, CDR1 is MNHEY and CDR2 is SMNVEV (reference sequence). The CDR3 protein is CASSLFGPGQGYHEQYF. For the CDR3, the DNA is TGTGCCAGCAGTTTATTCGGTCCGGGGCAGGGCTACCACGAGCAGTACTTC.

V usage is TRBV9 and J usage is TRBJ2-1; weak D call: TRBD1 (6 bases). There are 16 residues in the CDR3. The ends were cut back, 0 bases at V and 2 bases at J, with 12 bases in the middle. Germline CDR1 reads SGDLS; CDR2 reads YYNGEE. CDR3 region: CASSVGGTMAYNEQFF. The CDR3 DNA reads TGTGCCAGCAGCGTAGGTGGGACAATGGCCTACAATGAGCAGTTCTTC.

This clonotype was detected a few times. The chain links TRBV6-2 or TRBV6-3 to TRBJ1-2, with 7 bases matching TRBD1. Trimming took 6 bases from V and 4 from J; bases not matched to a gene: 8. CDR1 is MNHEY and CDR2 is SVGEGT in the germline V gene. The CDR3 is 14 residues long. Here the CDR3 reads CASSSTGITYGYTF. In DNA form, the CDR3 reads TGTGCCAGCAGCTCGACAGGGATTACCTATGGCTACACCTTC.

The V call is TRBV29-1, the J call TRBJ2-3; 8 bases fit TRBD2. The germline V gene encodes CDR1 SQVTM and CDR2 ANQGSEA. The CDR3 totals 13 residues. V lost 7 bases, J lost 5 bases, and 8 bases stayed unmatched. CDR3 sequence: CSAAGTSKDTQYF. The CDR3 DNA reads TGCAGCGCGGCCGGGACTAGTAAAGATACGCAGTATTTT.

The CDR3 coding sequence is TGCAGTGCTAGAGACCGTTACACAGGGCGGGACTATGGCTACACCTTC. It codes for CSARDRYTGRDYGYTF. The J gene is TRBJ1-2, the V gene TRBV20-1; the D gene is possibly TRBD1 (6 bases). CDR3 length equals 16 residues. Germline CDR1 DFQATT, CDR2 SNEGSKA (reference sequence). V was trimmed by 0 bases and J by 3 bases, leaving 17 bases between them.

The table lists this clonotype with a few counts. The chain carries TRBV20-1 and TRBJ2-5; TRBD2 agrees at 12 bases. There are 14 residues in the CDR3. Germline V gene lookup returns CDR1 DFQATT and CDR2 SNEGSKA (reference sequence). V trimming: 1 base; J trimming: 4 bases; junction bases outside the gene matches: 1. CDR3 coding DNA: TGCAGTGCTAGAGGACTAGCGGGGGTAGAGACCCAGTACTTC. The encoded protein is CSARGLAGVETQYF.

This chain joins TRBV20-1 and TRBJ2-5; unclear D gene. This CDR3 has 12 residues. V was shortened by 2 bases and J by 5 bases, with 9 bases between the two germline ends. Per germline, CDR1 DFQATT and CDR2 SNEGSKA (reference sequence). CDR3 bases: TGCAGTGCTAGACAGGTGGGGGAGACCCAGTACTTC. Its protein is CSARQVGETQYF.

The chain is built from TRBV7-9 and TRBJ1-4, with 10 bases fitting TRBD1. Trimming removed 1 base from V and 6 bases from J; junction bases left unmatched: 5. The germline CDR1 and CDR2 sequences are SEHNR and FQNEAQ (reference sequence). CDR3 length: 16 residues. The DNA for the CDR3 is TGTGCCAGCAGCTTAGACCCGGGACAGGGGCATGAAAAACTGTTTTTT. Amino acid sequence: CASSLDPGQGHEKLFF.

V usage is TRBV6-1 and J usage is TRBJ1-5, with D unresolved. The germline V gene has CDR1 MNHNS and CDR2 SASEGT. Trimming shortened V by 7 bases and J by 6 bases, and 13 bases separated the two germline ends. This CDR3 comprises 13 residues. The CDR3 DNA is TGTGCCAGCAAGGTCGGATCCTTTCAGCCCCAGCATTTT. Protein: CASKVGSFQPQHF.

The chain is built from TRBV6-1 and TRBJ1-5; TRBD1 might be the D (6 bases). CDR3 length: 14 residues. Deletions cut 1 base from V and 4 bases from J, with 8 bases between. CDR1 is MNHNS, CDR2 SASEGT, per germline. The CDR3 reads CASSEGGQNQPQHF. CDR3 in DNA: TGTGCCAGCAGTGAAGGCGGACAGAATCAGCCCCAGCATTTT.

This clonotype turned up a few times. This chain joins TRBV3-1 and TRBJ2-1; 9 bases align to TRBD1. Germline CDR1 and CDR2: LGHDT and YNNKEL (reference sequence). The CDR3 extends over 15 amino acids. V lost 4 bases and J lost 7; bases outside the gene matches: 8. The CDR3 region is CASSLDRGSFNEQFF. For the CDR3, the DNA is TGTGCCAGCAGCCTGGACAGGGGTTCATTTAATGAGCAGTTCTTC.